The T cell receptor beta chain under discussion was sequenced for a study of cytomegalovirus exposure and HLA in healthy donors. The primer mix had 60 Vbeta and 13 Jbeta primers. In the source study's methods: In a later analysis, 8.5 million to 14 million of 60 million to 80 million unique beta chains occurred in at least two donors. The data were produced by immunoSEQ multiplex PCR, yet TCRdb's version contains in-frame clones alone and is incomplete. The DNA gave D and trimming, while V, J and clone size come from that table. The sample lists roughly 120,000 clones; 81% were seen once. Notes on this clone: Its antigen remains unidentified.

CDR1 SNHLY and CDR2 FYNNEI come from the germline V gene. V lost 3 bases to trimming and J lost 0 bases; unmatched junction nucleotides: 2. The CDR3 sequence is 14 residues long. Whole-study results and caveats: Later analysis indicated greater clonal expansion among HLA-associated TCR beta chains than among equally common other chains. Trimming of TCR beta V- and J-genes showed a link, identified in a later analysis, to a missense DCLRE1C variant. A few chains tied to CMV proved CMV antigen-specific in vitro.

V gene TRBV2 combines with J gene TRBJ2-7; TRBD2 matches at 7 bases. The specimen was PBMCs. The receptor's source is a middle-aged man in good health and CMV-seronegative. The CDR3 nucleotides read TGTGCCAGCAGTGAGTGGGGGGGCTCCTACGAGCAGTACTTC. Encoded protein: CASSEWGGSYEQYF.